The TCR beta chain described here comes from a study of blood T cell repertoires in COVID-19. Overall study context: Sites in the United States, Italy and Spain provided acute and convalescent COVID-19 samples. PBMCs, B-cell-depleted T cells, or T cells provided the cDNA or gDNA that made up the material.

This clone was seen just once. At one end, the junction sequence differs from germline, possibly due to a read error. Profiling relied on immunoSEQ multiplex PCR, and the TCRdb table lists in-frame clones only, not all of them. The sample carries some 240,000 clones, around 90% recorded once. This study enrolled people aged about 18 to 100 from roughly 24 US geographic areas. Exposed study participants had met a COVID-19 case within 2 weeks before entry. The sequence was collected from a woman aged 40 to 49 who had been exposed to COVID-19. Material: PBMCs or T cells enriched from blood (not recorded which).

The CDR3 spells CASSTGGNYGYTF. CDR3 nucleotides: TGTGCCAGCAGTACAGGGGGGAACTATGGCTACACCTTC. The chain links TRBV5-1 to TRBJ1-2; 8 bases match TRBD1. This CDR3 has 13 amino acids. Germline V lookup: CDR1 SGHRS, CDR2 YFSETQ.